A single sample is the source of the 27 T cell receptor beta chains below, sequenced in a study of blood T cell repertoires in COVID-19. The assay was immunoSEQ multiplex PCR, and TCRdb's table has in-frame clones only and misses some. Among about 200,000 clones, around 83% were seen once, and the ten largest hold 4.5% to 5%. The sequenced sample was peripheral blood. These receptors all stem from an elderly woman with acute or convalescent COVID-19.

The chain joins TRBV7-2 to TRBJ1-1, with D possibly being TRBD1 (5 bases). The CDR3 is made up of 14 amino acids. The V gene lost 3 bases and the J gene lost 6 bases, with 14 bases spanning the gap. CDR1 SGHTA and CDR2 FQGNSA come from the germline V gene. The CDR3 is CASSFQGTVSEAFF. The CDR3 DNA is TGTGCCAGCAGCTTTCAGGGCACGGTCTCTGAAGCTTTCTTT.

This chain connects TRBV27 to TRBJ1-2; maybe TRBD1 (5 bases). The CDR3 extends over 15 amino acids. Trimming left V 11 bases short and J 8 bases short, with 27 bases between. The germline V gene has CDR1 MNHEY and CDR2 SMNVEV (reference sequence). The chain's CDR3 is CAAEQKISTGIGYTF. The CDR3 DNA is TGTGCCGCAGAACAAAAAATATCCACAGGAATAGGCTACACCTTC.

The rearrangement uses TRBV5-1 and TRBJ2-5, with a weak D call TRBD1 (5 bases). With 4 bases removed from V and 3 bases from J, the gap between germline ends came to 13 bases. The CDR3 sequence is 14 residues long. The germline V gene has CDR1 SGHRS and CDR2 YFSETQ. The CDR3 region has the DNA TGCGCCAGCAGCCCCGGACAACTAAAAGAGACCCAGTACTTC. This gives the protein CASSPGQLKETQYF.

This rearrangement joins TRBV11-2 to TRBJ2-3; D perhaps matches TRBD1 (5 bases). The CDR3 runs to 15 residues. Per the germline V gene, CDR1 is SGHAT and CDR2 is FQNNGV. V lost 1 base, J lost 5 bases, and 13 bases lay in between. CDR3 nucleotides: TGTGCCAGCAGCTTAGTGACAGCGCGAGAAGATACGCAGTATTTT. Amino acid sequence: CASSLVTAREDTQYF.

V usage is TRBV7-9 and J usage is TRBJ1-1; no reliable D call. V was trimmed by 1 base and J by 10 bases, leaving 13 bases between them. CDR3 length: 13 amino acids. Germline V gene lookup returns CDR1 SEHNR and CDR2 FQNEAQ (reference sequence). In DNA form, the CDR3 reads TGTGCCAGCAGCTTAGTGGCCAGGTCGACAGCTTTCTTT. It translates to CASSLVARSTAFF.

V is TRBV6-5 and J is TRBJ1-6; D call uncertain. V dropped 5 bases and J dropped 7 bases, with 9 bases sitting between them. CDR1 is MNHEY, CDR2 SVGAGI, per germline. The CDR3 loop spans 13 amino acids. In nucleotides, the CDR3 is TGTGCCAGCAGTACAAACATGAATTCACCCCTCCACTTT. This translates into CASSTNMNSPLHF.

This chain uses TRBV6-5 with TRBJ1-2; TRBD1 matches at 7 bases. This CDR3 contains 15 residues. Trimming at V came to 6 bases and at J to 7 bases, leaving 14 bases not matched to a gene. Germline V gives CDR1 MNHEY, CDR2 SVGAGI. The CDR3 loop is CASSSPPTGMSGYTF. DNA for the CDR3: TGTGCCAGCAGCTCACCACCGACAGGGATGAGTGGCTACACCTTC.

The chain uses TRBV18 and TRBJ2-7; D is perhaps TRBD2 (5 bases). CDR3 size: 13 residues. Germline CDR1 is KGHSH and CDR2 is LQKENI. V gave up 5 bases and J gave up 3 bases, with 11 bases separating them. In DNA form, the CDR3 reads TGTGCCAGCTCAATAGGACGGGACTACGAGCAGTACTTC. Residues: CASSIGRDYEQYF. Using reference TRBV18 and TRBJ2-7 for the parts outside the CDR3, the full variable domain is NAGVMQNPRHLVRRRGQEARLRCSPMKGHSHVYWYRQLPEEGLKFMVYLQKENIIDESGMPKERFSAEFPKEGPSILRIQQVVRGDSAAYFCASSIGRDYEQYFGPGTRLTVT.

This clone was picked up a small number of times. This chain joins TRBV30 and TRBJ1-6; D is undetermined. From germline, CDR1 is GTSNPN and CDR2 SVGIG (reference sequence). The V and J ends lost 0 bases and 7 bases respectively, with 13 bases between them. This CDR3 is built from 15 residues. Here the CDR3 reads CAWSVRGRDNSPLHF. CDR3 nucleotide sequence: TGTGCCTGGAGTGTAAGAGGTCGCGACAATTCACCCCTCCACTTT.

The chain has TRBV6-6 and TRBJ2-7, with TRBD1 identical over 12 bases. CDR3 length: 14 residues. The germline V gene encodes CDR1 MNHNY and CDR2 SVGAGI (reference sequence). The V segment lost 6 bases and the J segment 7 bases; nucleotides outside the gene matches: 7. The CDR3 loop reads CASRRGQGAWEQYF. CDR3 bases: TGTGCCAGCAGACGGGGACAGGGGGCGTGGGAGCAGTACTTC.

This chain joins TRBV11-2 and TRBJ2-3, with a possible D match to TRBD1 (6 bases). V lost 1 base and J lost 1, with 12 bases in between. Per the germline V gene, CDR1 is SGHAT and CDR2 is FQNNGV. This CDR3 spans 16 amino acids. CDR3 amino acids: CASSLGADRGTDTQYF. The CDR3 DNA follows: TGTGCCAGCAGCTTAGGGGCGGACAGAGGCACAGATACGCAGTATTTT.

The V call is TRBV6-2 or TRBV6-3, the J call TRBJ1-5; D perhaps matches TRBD1 (5 bases). V lost 0 bases and J 0 bases, leaving 18 bases between the germline ends. Germline loops: CDR1 MNHEY, CDR2 SVGEGT. The CDR3 runs to 19 residues. The CDR3 protein is CASSYSPGQAVYSNQPQHF. DNA of the CDR3: TGTGCCAGCAGTTACTCGCCCGGACAAGCCGTATATAGCAATCAGCCCCAGCATTTT.

The chain uses TRBV5-1 and TRBJ2-6, with 9 bases identical to TRBD1. J was trimmed by 0 bases and V by 1 base; bases with no gene match: 5. The germline gives CDR1 SGHRS, CDR2 YFSETQ. This CDR3 is 18 amino acids long. This CDR3 is CASSLILTGGSGANVLTF. The CDR3 nucleotides read TGCGCCAGCAGCTTGATTTTGACAGGGGGCTCTGGGGCCAACGTCCTGACTTTC.

The V gene is TRBV4-1, the J gene TRBJ1-2; weak D call: TRBD1 (5 bases). Germline lookup yields CDR1 MGHRA and CDR2 YSYEKL. Trimming shortened V by 0 bases and J by 3 bases, and 17 bases separated the two germline ends. The CDR3 loop spans 17 amino acids. DNA of the CDR3: TGCGCCAGCAGCCAAGAGCTGGGGCGTGGGTGGGACTATGGCTACACCTTC. Translated, it gives CASSQELGRGWDYGYTF.

The CDR3 sequence: CASRSRGRNQPQHF. The CDR3 coding sequence is TGTGCCAGCAGGTCGAGGGGGCGCAATCAGCCCCAGCATTTT. The rearrangement links TRBV6-1 to TRBJ1-5; 7 nucleotides align to TRBD1. Germline CDR1 reads MNHNS; CDR2 reads SASEGT. The CDR3 extends over 14 amino acids. The trim removed 6 bases at V and 2 bases at J, leaving 4 bases unmatched.

This clone is a singleton in its sample. This chain links TRBV6-1 with TRBJ2-3, with D perhaps TRBD2 (6 bases). Germline CDR1 MNHNS, CDR2 SASEGT. V gave up 7 bases and J gave up 5 bases, with 16 bases separating them. The CDR3 totals 14 residues. CDR3 in DNA: TGTGCCAGCACCCCCCGGGGGAATCGAGATACGCAGTATTTT. It is translated as CASTPRGNRDTQYF.

The CDR3 DNA reads TGCGCCAGCAGCCACGGACTAGCGGGCTACGAGCAGTACTTC. It specifies CASSHGLAGYEQYF. The rearrangement joins TRBV4-3 to TRBJ2-7; 11 bases are a match to TRBD2. CDR1 and CDR2 from the germline V gene are LGHNA and YSLEER. The J segment lost 3 bases and the V segment lost 3 bases, leaving 1 base of the junction unmatched. The CDR3 runs 14 residues.

V and J are TRBV12-3 or TRBV12-4 and TRBJ2-5; 7 bases map to TRBD1. This CDR3 has 13 amino acids. V was pared by 8 bases and J by 4 bases, with 7 bases of the junction left unmatched. This chain's CDR3 is CASALTGAETQYF. The CDR3 nucleotides are TGTGCCAGCGCCCTCACAGGGGCAGAGACCCAGTACTTC.

In DNA form, the CDR3 reads TGCAGCGCGGACAGGGGTCGGAATGAGCAGTTCTTC. It yields the protein CSADRGRNEQFF. The V and J genes are TRBV29-1 and TRBJ2-1, with TRBD1 matching 9 bases. CDR1 and CDR2 (germline): SQVTM, ANQGSEA. Trimming took 7 bases from V and 7 from J; bases not matched to a gene: 5. CDR3 length: 12 residues.

The chain couples TRBV5-1 to TRBJ1-2; 7 positions match TRBD1. This CDR3 is 13 amino acids long. V shed 4 bases, J shed 4 bases, and the junction held 4 bases outside the gene matches. Germline CDR1 SGHRS, CDR2 YFSETQ. This CDR3 reads CASSPQGSYGYTF. In DNA form, the CDR3 reads TGCGCCAGCAGCCCACAGGGGAGCTATGGCTACACCTTC.

This CDR3 reads CASSEGAGRPGANVLTF. DNA of the CDR3: TGTGCCAGCAGTGAAGGGGCAGGGAGGCCTGGGGCCAACGTCCTGACTTTC. V and J are TRBV25-1 and TRBJ2-6, with TRBD2 as a possible D gene (6 bases). The germline V and J ends were trimmed by 2 bases and 2 bases, with 13 bases remaining between them. Per germline, CDR1 MGHDK and CDR2 SYGVNS. The CDR3 length is 17 residues.

This clone has ten or more counts. The chain combines TRBV7-9 with TRBJ2-7, with TRBD1 as a possible D gene (5 bases). The germline V and J ends were trimmed by 3 bases and 1 base, with 16 bases remaining between them. Germline V CDR1 and CDR2: SEHNR, FQNEAQ (reference sequence). The CDR3 is 16 residues long. CDR3: CASSFEDTHPSYEQYF. CDR3 coding DNA: TGTGCCAGCAGCTTCGAGGACACTCATCCGTCCTACGAGCAGTACTTC. Full variable domain (outside the CDR3, taken from reference TRBV7-9 and TRBJ2-7): DTGVSQNPRHKITKRGQNVTFRCDPISEHNRLYWYRQTLGQGPEFLTYFQNEAQLEKSRLLSDRFSAERPKGSFSTLEIQRTEQGDSAMYLCASSFEDTHPSYEQYFGPGTRLTVT.

The V gene is TRBV20-1, the J gene TRBJ1-2; D gene unclear. The CDR3 is 11 residues long. Trimming stripped 6 bases from V and 7 bases from J, with 12 bases between. The V gene's germline CDR1 is DFQATT and CDR2 SNEGSKA (reference sequence). CDR3 in amino acids: CSARPGVGYTF. CDR3 bases: TGCAGTGCCAGACCCGGGGTTGGCTACACCTTC.

The rearrangement uses TRBV6-6 and TRBJ1-2; 9 bases are a match to TRBD1. The CDR3 runs 16 residues. Germline lookup yields CDR1 MNHNY and CDR2 SVGAGI (reference sequence). V was pared by 6 bases and J by 4 bases, with 12 bases of the junction left unmatched. CDR3 in amino acids: CASSPRNRGHVYGYTF. For the CDR3, the DNA is TGTGCCAGCAGCCCACGTAACAGGGGGCATGTCTATGGCTACACCTTC.

The rearrangement uses TRBV5-1 and TRBJ2-5; a weak D match, TRBD1 (6 bases). Germline CDR1 and CDR2: SGHRS and YFSETQ. The CDR3 runs to 16 residues. V gave up 2 bases and J gave up 2 bases, with 16 bases separating them. The CDR3 protein is CASSFRDTLQQETQYF. DNA of the CDR3: TGCGCCAGCAGCTTCAGGGACACCCTCCAGCAAGAGACCCAGTACTTC.

CDR3 loop: CASSYRETQYF. The CDR3 coding sequence is TGTGCCAGCAGTTACCGAGAGACCCAGTACTTC. The V gene is TRBV6-6, the J gene TRBJ2-5; D ambiguous. The V gene lost 2 bases and the J gene lost 4 bases, with 2 bases spanning the gap. Germline lookup yields CDR1 MNHNY and CDR2 SVGAGI (reference sequence). The CDR3 extends over 11 amino acids.

This chain joins TRBV5-4 and TRBJ1-6; 8 bases fit TRBD1. The CDR3 covers 15 residues. The ends lost 2 bases at V and 7 bases at J; junction bases unmatched: 5. Germline V lookup: CDR1 SGHNT, CDR2 YYREEE (reference sequence). CDR3 DNA sequence: TGTGCCAGCAGCTTATGGGACAGGCTAAATTCACCCCTCCACTTT. Its protein is CASSLWDRLNSPLHF.